The 27 T cell receptor beta chains reported below all come from one sample, sequenced in a study of CD8+CD57+ T cells in acquired aplastic anemia. CDR3 and TCR beta VDJ profiling relied on genomic DNA as the template. TCRdb re-analysed the reads in MiXCR, keeping a single row per CDR3 protein. This table holds about 180,000 distinct CDR3 sequences, just over 45% found once. Sequencing input: sorted CD4+, CD8+, or CD8+CD57+ T cells (not recorded which) from PBMCs. These receptors were collected from a human donor in good health.

This chain uses TRBV4-1 with TRBJ2-1; D possibly corresponds to TRBD1 (6 bases). This CDR3 comprises 15 residues. Trimming pared 4 bases from V and 7 bases from J, leaving 17 bases between. CDR1 and CDR2 from the germline V gene are MGHRA and YSYEKL. The CDR3, as DNA: TGCGCCAGCAGCCCCCGACAGGTTTCTGCGAATGAGCAGTTCTTC. Translated: CASSPRQVSANEQFF.

V gene TRBV7-3 combines with J gene TRBJ2-7, with D perhaps assigned TRBD1 or TRBD2 (5 bases each). The germline V gene has CDR1 SGHTA and CDR2 FQGTGA. V lost 1 base to trimming and J lost 9 bases, with 10 bases between them. CDR3 length equals 12 residues. The CDR3 DNA reads as TGTGCCAGCAGCTTAAGGGACGGGTTGCAGTACTTC. Translating it yields CASSLRDGLQYF.

This clonotype was detected many times. This sequence joins TRBV19 and TRBJ1-5; no clear D. V lost 1 base to trimming and J lost 6 bases, with 13 bases between them. The CDR3 is made up of 15 amino acids. Germline values: CDR1 LNHDA, CDR2 SQIVND (reference sequence). This chain's CDR3 is CASSIGRAPGQPQHF. CDR3 in DNA: TGTGCCAGTAGTATAGGGCGGGCGCCGGGTCAGCCCCAGCATTTT.

This clonotype was seen repeatedly, ten times or more. This CDR3 reads CASRLTGSSSYNSPLHF. For the CDR3, the DNA is TGTGCCAGCAGGTTGACAGGCTCGAGCTCCTATAATTCACCCCTCCACTTT. The chain joins TRBV2 to TRBJ1-6, with TRBD1 as a possible D gene (6 bases). CDR3 length: 17 amino acids. Germline CDR1 is SNHLY and CDR2 is FYNNEI. The germline V and J ends were trimmed by 6 bases and 0 bases, with 15 bases remaining between them.

As regards this clonotype: A much larger clone sits a single nucleotide away, making a read error possible. The rearrangement uses TRBV12-3 or TRBV12-4 and TRBJ2-2, with D perhaps assigned TRBD1 or TRBD2 (5 bases each). V was clipped by 4 bases and J by 4 bases, with 13 bases between them. This CDR3 has 15 amino acids. CDR3 bases: TGTGCCAGCAGTTATGGGGGAAGGGCCACCGGGGAGCTGTTTTTT. Translated, it gives CASSYGGRATGELFF.

This clonotype was recorded many times. The chain carries TRBV7-3 and TRBJ2-5; tentatively, D is TRBD1 or TRBD2 (5 bases each). The CDR3 extends over 13 amino acids. Trimming removed 1 base from V and 8 bases from J, with 11 bases in between. Germline V gives CDR1 SGHTA, CDR2 FQGTGA. In DNA, the CDR3 is TGTGCCAGCAGCTTAATGGCCGGGGACACCCAGTACTTC. Translating gives CASSLMAGDTQYF.

This clonotype has a count of ten or more. The V gene is TRBV7-2, the J gene TRBJ2-3; 10 bases map to TRBD2. The CDR3 contains 18 residues. Germline V gene sequence: CDR1 SGHTA, CDR2 FQGNSA. V was pared by 5 bases and J by 0 bases, with 11 bases of the junction left unmatched. The DNA of the CDR3 is TGTGCCAGCAGCCTAGGACTAGCGGAGACCGCTAGCACAGATACGCAGTATTTT. Its translation: CASSLGLAETASTDTQYF.

The chain recombines TRBV7-3 with TRBJ2-5; D is perhaps TRBD1 or TRBD2 (6 bases each). Germline-derived CDR1 and CDR2 are SGHTA and FQGTGA. This CDR3 is built from 12 residues. V was shortened by 5 bases and J by 5 bases, with 9 bases between the two germline ends. The CDR3 loop is CASSQGRETQYF. CDR3 coding DNA: TGTGCCAGCAGCCAGGGGAGGGAGACCCAGTACTTC.

J is TRBJ2-7 and V is TRBV2; tentatively, D is TRBD1 or TRBD2 (7 bases each). The CDR3 length is 14 residues. CDR1 and CDR2 from the germline V gene are SNHLY and FYNNEI. DNA of the CDR3: TGTGCTAGAGATGACAGGGACTACGCCTACGAGCAGTACTTC. Translated, it gives CARDDRDYAYEQYF.

The CDR3 spells CASSGTGKRYEQYF. For the CDR3, the DNA is TGTGCCAGCAGCGGGACGGGAAAACGCTACGAGCAGTACTTC. V is TRBV5-5 and J is TRBJ2-7, with D perhaps given as TRBD1 or TRBD2 (5 bases each). The CDR3 spans 14 residues. Germline assignment: CDR1 SGHKS and CDR2 YYEKEE (reference sequence). The germline V and J ends were trimmed by 4 bases and 3 bases, with 14 bases remaining between them.

This chain uses TRBV7-9 with TRBJ2-7; possible D gene TRBD2, 5 bases. Germline V gene sequence: CDR1 SEHNR, CDR2 FQNEAQ (reference sequence). The CDR3 is made up of 14 amino acids. V lost 5 bases, J lost 4 bases, and 15 bases lay in between. As DNA, the CDR3 is TGTGCCAGCAGCGACCCAGCTAGCCCGTACGAGCAGTACTTC. Translating it yields CASSDPASPYEQYF.

V gene TRBV19 combines with J gene TRBJ1-1; 9 bases are shared with TRBD1. The CDR3 is 17 amino acids. Germline loops: CDR1 LNHDA, CDR2 SQIVND (reference sequence). V gave up 6 bases and J gave up 0 bases; unmatched junction bases: 11. In nucleotides, the CDR3 is TGTGCCAGTAGCCGAAGACAGGGGGTAGGAGTGAACACTGAAGCTTTCTTT. Protein product: CASSRRQGVGVNTEAFF.

J is TRBJ2-7 and V is TRBV9, with D possibly TRBD2 on 6 matching bases. V lost 0 bases, J lost 1 base, and 11 bases lay in between. This CDR3 is built from 15 residues. Per germline, CDR1 SGDLS and CDR2 YYNGEE. The CDR3 protein is CASSVDPGLSYEQYF. The CDR3 DNA reads as TGTGCCAGCAGCGTAGATCCGGGACTTTCCTACGAGCAGTACTTC.

As for this clonotype: Just one base apart from a much larger clone, this may be a read error. The J gene is TRBJ1-1, the V gene TRBV11-2, with TRBD1 matching over 7 bases. CDR3 length: 13 residues. Germline CDR1 is SGHAT and CDR2 is FQNNGV. The CDR3 nucleotides are TGTGCCAGCCGCTTGGGACAGATCACTGAAGCTTTCTTT. It codes for CASRLGQITEAFF.

The genes are TRBV10-3 and TRBJ1-1, with D tentatively TRBD1 (5 bases). Germline CDR1 ENHRY, CDR2 SYGVKD. The germline V and J ends were trimmed by 3 bases and 7 bases, with 18 bases remaining between them. This CDR3 is built from 15 residues. This chain's CDR3 is CAISDYGSQGVEAFF. The CDR3 coding sequence is TGTGCCATCAGTGATTACGGTAGCCAGGGAGTTGAAGCTTTCTTT.

This clonotype appeared many times. The V and J genes are TRBV9 and TRBJ2-1; D is ambiguous. V lost 1 base and J lost 0, with 11 bases in between. CDR3 length: 16 amino acids. Germline V lookup: CDR1 SGDLS, CDR2 YYNGEE. This CDR3 is CASSVHSSRSYNEQFF. The DNA for the CDR3 is TGTGCCAGCAGCGTACACAGCAGCCGCTCCTACAATGAGCAGTTCTTC.

This chain connects TRBV6-1 to TRBJ2-7, with D possibly being TRBD1 or TRBD2 (6 bases each). CDR3 length: 13 amino acids. The germline V gene has CDR1 MNHNS and CDR2 SASEGT. V dropped 8 bases and J dropped 5 bases, with 16 bases sitting between them. CDR3 region: CASREGGFHEQYF. Written as DNA, the CDR3 is TGTGCCAGCCGGGAAGGGGGGTTCCACGAGCAGTACTTC.

This clonotype has a count of ten or more. CDR3 sequence (DNA): TGTGCCAGCAGCGTACAGGGGGCCGGGGAGCTGTTTTTT. Translation: CASSVQGAGELFF. This chain joins TRBV9 and TRBJ2-2; 7 nucleotides line up with TRBD1. CDR3 length: 13 residues. J lost 6 bases, V lost 1 base, and 0 bases had no gene match. Germline-derived CDR1 and CDR2 are SGDLS and YYNGEE.

The rearrangement joins TRBV5-1 to TRBJ2-3, with D uncertain. The CDR3 has 15 residues. The germline V gene encodes CDR1 SGHRS and CDR2 YFSETQ. V was shortened by 4 bases and J by 2 bases, with 14 bases between the two germline ends. CDR3 sequence: CASSPRTEYTDTQYF. DNA of the CDR3: TGCGCCAGCAGCCCACGGACGGAGTACACAGATACGCAGTATTTT. The whole variable domain, remainder taken from reference TRBV5-1 and TRBJ2-3, is KAGVTQTPRYLIKTRGQQVTLSCSPISGHRSVSWYQQTPGQGLQFLFEYFSETQRNKGNFPGRFSGRQFSNSRSEMNVSTLELGDSALYLCASSPRTEYTDTQYFGPGTRLTVL.

The table lists this clonotype with many counts. The chain combines TRBV6-1 with TRBJ1-2; 7 positions agree with TRBD1. V was clipped by 2 bases and J by 8 bases; unmatched bases: 8. This CDR3 has 14 residues. Germline V gene sequence: CDR1 MNHNS, CDR2 SASEGT. CDR3 in amino acids: CASSERQGVGGYTF. In DNA, the CDR3 is TGTGCCAGCAGTGAAAGACAGGGCGTCGGAGGCTACACCTTC.

The chain couples TRBV14 to TRBJ2-3, with 10 bases matching TRBD2. Germline V gene lookup returns CDR1 SGHDN and CDR2 FVKESK. This CDR3 contains 16 residues. Trimming cost V 1 base and J 4 bases; bases outside gene matches: 5. CDR3 loop: CASSQGLAGAPDTQYF. The CDR3 DNA follows: TGTGCCAGCAGCCAAGGGCTAGCGGGAGCCCCAGATACGCAGTATTTT.

This sequence joins TRBV24-1 and TRBJ2-7; D possibly corresponds to TRBD1 (5 bases). Deletions cut 4 bases from V and 0 bases from J, with 15 bases between. This CDR3 contains 16 residues. CDR1 is KGHDR, CDR2 SFDVKD, per germline. CDR3 coding DNA: TGTGCCACCAGTGACGCTGGGCAGGGAAGCTCCTACGAGCAGTACTTC. It codes for CATSDAGQGSSYEQYF.

Here the CDR3 DNA reads TGTGCCAGCAGCACCCAACCGGGACTAGCCTACGAGCAGTACTTC. Protein: CASSTQPGLAYEQYF. The gene calls are TRBV7-2 and TRBJ2-7; 8 nucleotides agree with TRBD2. Germline V CDR1 and CDR2: SGHTA, FQGNSA. Trimming took 5 bases from V and 2 from J; bases not matched to a gene: 8. The CDR3 contains 15 residues. Full variable domain (missing parts from reference TRBV7-2 and TRBJ2-7): GAGVSQSPSNKVTEKGKDVELRCDPISGHTALYWYRQSLGQGLEFLIYFQGNSAPDKSGLPSDRFSAERTGGSVSTLTIQRTQQEDSAVYLCASSTQPGLAYEQYFGPGTRLTVT.

This clonotype has a count of ten or more. The V gene is TRBV2, the J gene TRBJ2-5; D gene uncertain. CDR1 SNHLY and CDR2 FYNNEI come from the germline V gene. V lost 9 bases to trimming and J lost 5 bases, with 10 bases between them. CDR3 size: 11 residues. CDR3 coding DNA: TGTGCCAGTTCCGCTAGGGAGACCCAGTACTTC. It translates to CASSARETQYF.

This clonotype was counted a few times. The chain combines TRBV30 with TRBJ1-1, with D unresolved. This CDR3 spans 16 amino acids. V was clipped by 3 bases and J by 2 bases, with 19 bases between them. CDR1 is GTSNPN, CDR2 SVGIG, per germline (reference sequence). The CDR3 is CAWRAGGRTSNTEAFF. In DNA, the CDR3 is TGTGCCTGGAGAGCCGGCGGACGGACGTCAAACACTGAAGCTTTCTTT.

The V call is TRBV15, the J call TRBJ2-7; no firm D call. The V gene's germline CDR1 is LNHNV and CDR2 YYDKDF (reference sequence). The CDR3 covers 13 residues. Trimming took 0 bases from V and 3 from J, leaving 6 bases between them. Written as DNA, the CDR3 is TGTGCCACCAGCAGAGATACCTTCTACGAGCAGTACTTC. It encodes CATSRDTFYEQYF. The whole variable domain, remainder taken from reference TRBV15 and TRBJ2-7, is DAMVIQNPRYQVTQFGKPVTLSCSQTLNHNVMYWYQQKSSQAPKLLFHYYDKDFNNEADTPDNFQSRRPNTSFCFLDIRSPGLGDTAMYLCATSRDTFYEQYFGPGTRLTVT.

The chain employs TRBV10-1 and TRBJ2-1; no reliable D call. V gave up 8 bases and J gave up 7 bases, with 6 bases separating them. This CDR3 region has 10 residues. CDR1 WNHNN and CDR2 SYGVQD come from the germline V gene (reference sequence). This CDR3 is CASRRNEQFF. CDR3 nucleotide sequence: TGCGCCAGCCGACGTAATGAGCAGTTCTTC.